This T cell receptor (beta chain) was profiled in a study of breast tumors, draining lymph nodes, adjacent tissues. The lymph nodes were axillary draining lymph nodes from breast cancer patients. CDR3 size: 12 residues. V was clipped by 6 bases and J by 4 bases, with 10 bases between them. Germline assignment: CDR1 SQVTM and CDR2 ANQGSEA. TCRdb re-derived calls from the multiplex PCR reads in MiXCR, one entry per CDR3 protein. The sample has some 140,000 distinct CDR3 sequences, about 20% seen once. Many counts were recorded for this clonotype. This clonotype originated in a female donor with breast cancer. Some clones in this sample may be carry-over from other donors' samples. The sample consisted of axillary lymph node tissue. V usage is TRBV29-1 and J usage is TRBJ2-1; D perhaps matches TRBD1 (6 bases). This CDR3 reads CSVRTVYNEQFF. The CDR3 bases are TGCAGCGTAAGGACAGTTTACAATGAGCAGTTCTTC.